The next 8 T cell receptor beta chains were all read from a single sample in a study of blood T cell repertoires in COVID-19. Sequenced by immunoSEQ multiplex PCR; TCRdb stores in-frame clones only, minus some. Among approximately 250,000 clones, around four fifths were seen once, and the ten largest hold over 4%. The sample comprised PBMCs or T cells enriched from blood (not recorded which). The receptors here all came from a man in his thirties or forties with acute COVID-19.

The chain carries TRBV4-2 and TRBJ1-1; D perhaps matches TRBD1 (6 bases). Looked up from germline, CDR1 is LGHNA and CDR2 is YNFKEQ. The CDR3 consists of 14 residues. Between the trimmed V and J ends, which lost 6 bases and 3 bases, there was a span of 14 bases. The CDR3 DNA sequence: TGTGCCAGCAGGTGGGAAGGGGGTCACACTGAAGCTTTCTTT. It is translated as CASRWEGGHTEAFF.

Only one count was recorded for this clone. The CDR3 region is CASSIGFIGGDTQYF. The CDR3 DNA follows: TGTGCCAGTAGTATAGGTTTTATCGGGGGAGATACGCAGTATTTT. This sequence joins TRBV19 and TRBJ2-3; a weak D match, TRBD2 (6 bases). Germline-derived CDR1 and CDR2 are LNHDA and SQIVND (reference sequence). The V end lost 1 base, the J end lost 5 bases, and 13 bases lay between the germline ends. This CDR3 has 15 residues.

The chain combines TRBV25-1 with TRBJ2-1; TRBD2 matches 14 bases. The CDR3 spans 15 residues. CDR1 and CDR2 (germline): MGHDK, SYGVNS. The trim removed 4 bases at V and 7 bases at J, leaving 3 bases unmatched. The CDR3 reads CASSAGTSGRNEQFF. Here the CDR3 DNA reads TGTGCCAGCAGTGCCGGGACTAGCGGGAGAAATGAGCAGTTCTTC.

V usage is TRBV11-3 and J usage is TRBJ2-1; 10 bases agree with TRBD2. The V gene's germline CDR1 is SGHNT and CDR2 YENEEA. With 6 bases clipped from V and 9 bases from J, the junction kept 11 bases outside the gene matches. The CDR3 is 15 residues long. This CDR3 reads CASSSPSGLAIEQFF. CDR3 in DNA: TGTGCCAGCAGTTCACCCTCGGGACTAGCGATTGAGCAGTTCTTC.

CDR3 region: CASSYGGEQYV. As DNA, the CDR3 is TGTGCCAGCAGCTATGGGGGGGAGCAGTACGTC. The chain joins TRBV2 to TRBJ2-7, with D possibly being TRBD2 (6 bases). Germline-derived CDR1 and CDR2 are SNHLY and FYNNEI. This CDR3 region has 11 residues. Trimming removed 6 bases at V and 7 bases at J, with 10 bases between.

The chain couples TRBV2 to TRBJ2-1, with D tentatively TRBD1 (6 bases). The CDR3 length is 15 residues. Trimming cost V 2 bases and J 9 bases, with 17 bases left between them. CDR1 SNHLY and CDR2 FYNNEI come from the germline V gene. The CDR3 DNA sequence: TGTGCCAGCAGTGAATCTGTAGGGGGAACGGGTGAGCAGTTCTTC. Amino acids: CASSESVGGTGEQFF.

The CDR3 nucleotides read TGCGCCAGCAGCCAAGATGGCGGGGGCCTAGCCAAAAACATTCAGTACTTC. Translation gives CASSQDGGGLAKNIQYF. V gene TRBV4-1 combines with J gene TRBJ2-4; the D gene is possibly TRBD2 (7 bases). Trimming stripped 0 bases from V and 0 bases from J, with 12 bases between. Germline CDR1 is MGHRA and CDR2 is YSYEKL. This CDR3 is built from 17 residues.

The chain combines TRBV9 with TRBJ1-3; D is perhaps TRBD1 (5 bases). V was clipped by 0 bases and J by 6 bases, with 7 bases between them. This CDR3 comprises 13 residues. CDR1 and CDR2 (germline): SGDLS, YYNGEE. This chain's CDR3 is CASSVDRQNTIYF. In DNA, the CDR3 is TGTGCCAGCAGCGTAGACAGGCAAAACACCATATATTTT.